A single sample gave rise to the 28 T cell receptor beta chains below, sequenced in a study of T cells in Graves' hyperthyroidism and ophthalmopathy. Regions amplified from RNA transcripts were the TCR beta CDR3 regions. During a first-round RT-PCR of the TCR CDR3, the HTBI primer set was used. TCRdb used MiXCR to reprocess the multiplex PCR reads, holding one entry per CDR3 protein. The profile shows about 400,000 distinct CDR3 sequences, 15% of them singletons. Sequencing was performed on blood. The receptors were sampled from a woman younger than 45 with Graves' hyperthyroidism.

This clonotype has more than one count but fewer than ten. The rearrangement joins TRBV29-1 to TRBJ2-5, with a tentative D call TRBD2 (5 bases). The germline V gene has CDR1 SQVTM and CDR2 ANQGSEA. V shed 6 bases and J shed 7 bases, with 15 bases lying between them. The CDR3 is 12 amino acids. The CDR3 sequence is CSVEPTGGTQYF. The CDR3 nucleotides read TGCAGCGTCGAACCCACCGGAGGGACCCAGTACTTC.

This clonotype was observed at least ten times. This chain uses TRBV6-7 with TRBJ2-5; 7 bases match TRBD2. TRBV6-7 is an ORF, with its function uncertain. The CDR3 runs to 16 residues. The trim removed 2 bases at V and 4 bases at J, leaving 10 bases unmatched. The CDR3 nucleotides are TGTGCCAGCAGTTACCCCGAAAAGCGGGACCGAGAGACCCAGTACTTC. It yields the protein CASSYPEKRDRETQYF.

The DNA for the CDR3 is TGTGCCAGCAGTGAACCCCGGCCTTCAGGGAGCACAGATACGCAGTATTTT. Its translation is CASSEPRPSGSTDTQYF. The rearrangement links TRBV25-1 to TRBJ2-3, with D possibly TRBD1 on 5 matching bases. CDR1 and CDR2 (germline): MGHDK, SYGVNS. CDR3 length: 17 amino acids. V was pared by 2 bases and J by 0 bases, with 15 bases between.

This clonotype has a count of ten or more. The rearrangement joins TRBV7-9 to TRBJ2-7; D is unclear. V was shortened by 6 bases and J by 0 bases, with 6 bases between the two germline ends. The CDR3 totals 12 residues. Per the germline V gene, CDR1 is SEHNR and CDR2 is FQNEAQ (reference sequence). CDR3 sequence: CASSTSSYEQYF. Written as DNA, the CDR3 is TGTGCCAGCAGTACAAGCTCCTACGAGCAGTACTTC.

The chain is built from TRBV12-3 or TRBV12-4 and TRBJ2-2; 8 bases align to TRBD2. The CDR3 extends over 14 amino acids. The J segment lost 7 bases and the V segment lost 1 base, leaving 2 bases of the junction unmatched. In nucleotides, the CDR3 is TGTGCCAGCAGTTTAGAAGCGGGGGTCGGGGAGCTGTTTTTT. This codes for CASSLEAGVGELFF.

This clonotype was detected ten times or more. This chain connects TRBV6-5 to TRBJ2-1; 11 positions agree with TRBD2. The V gene end was trimmed by 2 bases and the J gene end by 4 bases; junction bases not matched to a gene: 13. Germline loops: CDR1 MNHEY, CDR2 SVGAGI. This CDR3 is 19 amino acids long. CDR3 DNA sequence: TGTGCCAGCAGTTACACTGGACTAGCGGGCCTGTCTAAATACAATGAGCAGTTCTTC. It encodes CASSYTGLAGLSKYNEQFF.

This clonotype appeared a few times. This rearrangement joins TRBV20-1 to TRBJ2-7; D uncertain. Germline V lookup: CDR1 DFQATT, CDR2 SNEGSKA (reference sequence). The CDR3 has 14 amino acids. V was cut by 3 bases and J by 3 bases, with 15 bases left in between. The CDR3 sequence: CSARTLGNNYEQYF. The CDR3, as DNA: TGCAGTGCTAGGACGCTGGGGAACAACTACGAGCAGTACTTC.

This clonotype occurred many times. The rearrangement uses TRBV18 and TRBJ2-3, with 10 bases identical to TRBD2. The germline CDR1 and CDR2 sequences are KGHSH and LQKENI. With V trimmed by 2 bases and J by 2 bases, 4 bases remained unmatched. This CDR3 is 16 amino acids long. The CDR3, as DNA: TGTGCCAGCTCACCAGCTCTAGCGGGAGTCACAGATACGCAGTATTTT. This sequence encodes CASSPALAGVTDTQYF.

The chain employs TRBV11-2 and TRBJ1-2; unclear D gene. The CDR3 is made up of 15 amino acids. Trimming took off 5 bases at V and 1 base at J, with 14 bases between the two ends. The germline gives CDR1 SGHAT, CDR2 FQNNGV. CDR3 loop: CASSPSPGINYGYTF. CDR3 DNA: TGTGCCAGCAGCCCCAGTCCTGGCATTAACTATGGCTACACCTTC.

The V gene is TRBV18, the J gene TRBJ2-1; 13 bases map to TRBD2. CDR3 length: 16 residues. Trimming removed 0 bases from V and 9 bases from J; junction bases left unmatched: 5. Looked up from germline, CDR1 is KGHSH and CDR2 is LQKENI. In DNA form, the CDR3 reads TGTGCCAGCTCACCACCGCGACTAGCGGGAGGTAGTGAGCAGTTCTTC. It encodes CASSPPRLAGGSEQFF.

The V gene is TRBV30, the J gene TRBJ2-7, with TRBD2 matching 10 bases. Germline V gene sequence: CDR1 GTSNPN, CDR2 SVGIG (reference sequence). CDR3 length: 16 amino acids. Germline trimming cut 3 bases from V and 5 bases from J; bases unmatched to any gene: 13. In DNA form, the CDR3 reads TGTGCCTGGAGCCCGATCTCTAGCGGGAGTTACCACGAGCAGTACTTC. Translating gives CAWSPISSGSYHEQYF. Full variable domain (outside the CDR3, taken from reference TRBV30 and TRBJ2-7): SQTIHQWPATLVQPVGSPLSLECTVEGTSNPNLYWYRQAAGRGLQLLFYSVGIGQISSEVPQNLSASRPQDRQFILSSKKLLLSDSGFYLCAWSPISSGSYHEQYFGPGTRLTVT.

This clonotype was seen ten or more times. The V gene is TRBV5-1, the J gene TRBJ2-3, with TRBD2 matching over 11 bases. CDR3 length: 16 amino acids. Germline V gives CDR1 SGHRS, CDR2 YFSETQ. V lost 7 bases, J lost 2 bases, and 9 bases stayed unmatched. The CDR3 reads CASRPGLAAFTDTQYF. In DNA, the CDR3 is TGCGCCAGCCGACCGGGACTAGCGGCATTCACAGATACGCAGTATTTT.

This clonotype was seen more than once but under ten times. One end of the junction fails to match germline, which may point to a read error. The V and J genes are TRBV28 and TRBJ2-5, with D perhaps assigned TRBD1 or TRBD2 (5 bases each). This CDR3 has 15 amino acids. CDR1 and CDR2 from the germline V gene are MDHEN and SYDVKM. For the CDR3, the DNA is TGTGCCAGCAGTCCTTATCAATTGGTTGGGGGACCCCATTCCTTC. It is translated as CASSPYQLVGGPHSF. Complete variable domain (other parts from reference TRBV28 and TRBJ2-5): DVKVTQSSRYLVKRTGEKVFLECVQDMDHENMFWYRQDPGLGLRLIYFSYDVKMKEKGDIPEGYSVSREKKERFSLILESASTNQTSMYLCASSPYQLVGGPHSFGPGTRLLVL.

This chain links TRBV27 with TRBJ2-2; 10 nucleotides agree with TRBD1. Germline CDR1 reads MNHEY; CDR2 reads SMNVEV (reference sequence). The CDR3 sequence is 15 residues long. V shed 6 bases, J shed 6 bases, and the junction held 7 bases outside the gene matches. The CDR3 DNA follows: TGTGCCAGCAGGACGACAGGGGGCGCGGCCGGGGAGCTGTTTTTT. This sequence encodes CASRTTGGAAGELFF.

This clonotype was seen repeatedly, ten times or more. The gene calls are TRBV12-3 or TRBV12-4 and TRBJ2-1, with D perhaps matching TRBD1 or TRBD2 (6 bases each). Trimming stripped 2 bases from V and 4 bases from J, with 15 bases between. There are 16 residues in the CDR3. The CDR3 coding sequence is TGTGCCAGCAGTTTATTGATCGGGGGCTTATACAATGAGCAGTTCTTC. Translated, it gives CASSLLIGGLYNEQFF.

This clonotype was recorded many times. This chain links TRBV28 with TRBJ2-7; D is unclear. V dropped 5 bases and J dropped 3 bases, with 20 bases sitting between them. CDR1 is MDHEN, CDR2 SYDVKM, per germline. The CDR3 length is 16 residues. The CDR3 DNA follows: TGTGCCAGCAGTCCACTCCCCAGAAATTACCACTACGAGCAGTACTTC. Protein sequence: CASSPLPRNYHYEQYF.

V gene TRBV11-2 combines with J gene TRBJ2-1; D unclear. In germline, CDR1 is SGHAT, CDR2 FQNNGV. This CDR3 is built from 16 residues. V lost 1 base, J lost 2 bases, and 12 bases lay in between. CDR3 DNA sequence: TGTGCCAGCAGCTTAGCCCGTAGTCCAGCCTACAATGAGCAGTTCTTC. It encodes CASSLARSPAYNEQFF.

The table lists this clonotype with many counts. The gene calls are TRBV28 and TRBJ1-2, with 11 positions matching TRBD1. Germline V gene sequence: CDR1 MDHEN, CDR2 SYDVKM. This CDR3 is 16 amino acids long. V shed 6 bases and J 4 bases; nucleotides not matched to a gene: 10. CDR3 DNA: TGTGCCAGCAGCCGTAGAGGGGACAGGGGGGCCTATGGCTACACCTTC. Translated: CASSRRGDRGAYGYTF.

There are many counts of this clonotype. The chain couples TRBV11-2 to TRBJ2-3; 7 nucleotides agree with TRBD2. After removal of 3 bases from V and 3 bases from J, the junction contained 6 bases not matched to a gene. This CDR3 contains 15 residues. The germline V gene encodes CDR1 SGHAT and CDR2 FQNNGV. The CDR3 is CASSFPSGLTDTQYF. DNA for the CDR3: TGTGCCAGCAGCTTCCCTAGCGGCCTTACAGATACGCAGTATTTT.

This clonotype turned up a few times. The rearrangement uses TRBV28 and TRBJ1-4; unclear D gene. Trimming took 7 bases from V and 5 from J, leaving 11 bases between them. Germline-derived CDR1 and CDR2 are MDHEN and SYDVKM. CDR3 size: 13 residues. This CDR3 reads CASKSPRNEKLFF. CDR3 sequence (DNA): TGTGCCAGCAAAAGTCCCCGGAATGAAAAACTGTTTTTT.

The CDR3 DNA follows: TGTGCCAGCAGTTCGACCGGGACTAGCGGTTCAGATACGCAGTATTTT. Protein: CASSSTGTSGSDTQYF. The rearrangement joins TRBV28 to TRBJ2-3, with TRBD2 identical over 11 bases. Trimming removed 4 bases from V and 4 bases from J; junction bases left unmatched: 7. CDR1 MDHEN and CDR2 SYDVKM come from the germline V gene. This CDR3 region has 16 residues.

This clonotype was observed once. The chain links TRBV4-1 to TRBJ2-1; no reliable D call. The J call may be incorrect, as the DNA end agrees better with TRBJ2-7. CDR1 and CDR2 from the germline V gene are MGHRA and YSYEKL. The CDR3 consists of 15 residues. The CDR3 DNA sequence: TGCGCCAGCAGCCAAGATCTTGTGGCCAACAATGAGCAGTACTTC. Protein product: CASSQDLVANNEQYF.

At least ten counts were recorded for this clonotype. The V gene is TRBV29-1, the J gene TRBJ2-2; 11 nucleotides match TRBD2. V lost 7 bases to trimming and J lost 0 bases; unmatched junction nucleotides: 10. The CDR3 runs 17 residues. CDR1 and CDR2 (germline): SQVTM, ANQGSEA. CDR3 DNA sequence: TGCAGCGCCTACCTCGGGACTAGCGGTGCGAACACCGGGGAGCTGTTTTTT. Residues: CSAYLGTSGANTGELFF.

The chain joins TRBV10-3 to TRBJ2-7, with TRBD2 identical over 11 bases. Germline V gene sequence: CDR1 ENHRY, CDR2 SYGVKD. The CDR3 contains 16 residues. V trimming: 8 bases; J trimming: 2 bases; junction bases outside the gene matches: 11. The CDR3 nucleotides are TGTGCCATCCCGGCAGAACTAGCGGGAGTGGCCTACGAGCAGTACTTC. Its translation is CAIPAELAGVAYEQYF.

This clonotype was counted ten times or more. The V and J genes are TRBV20-1 and TRBJ2-1; TRBD2 aligns across 10 bases. The CDR3 is 19 residues long. Per the germline V gene, CDR1 is DFQATT and CDR2 is SNEGSKA (reference sequence). This chain's CDR3 is CSVSEGLAIYGRSYNEQFF. CDR3 in DNA: TGCAGCGTGAGCGAGGGACTAGCGATATATGGGAGATCATACAATGAGCAGTTCTTC.

In this sample, this clonotype turned up many times. The rearrangement uses TRBV2 and TRBJ1-1; D perhaps matches TRBD1 (5 bases). This CDR3 comprises 14 residues. V gave up 1 base and J gave up 3 bases, with 9 bases separating them. Per the germline V gene, CDR1 is SNHLY and CDR2 is FYNNEI. CDR3 bases: TGTGCCAGCAGTGAAGGGGGCGGGTACACTGAAGCTTTCTTT. This gives the protein CASSEGGGYTEAFF.

This CDR3 is CASSAGSGNTGELFF. The CDR3 DNA sequence: TGTGCCAGCAGTGCTGGTAGCGGGAACACCGGGGAGCTGTTTTTT. The chain employs TRBV6-1 and TRBJ2-2; a possible D gene is TRBD2 (6 bases). V lost 4 bases and J lost 1, with 10 bases in between. Germline loops: CDR1 MNHNS, CDR2 SASEGT. The CDR3 spans 15 residues.

This clonotype was recorded many times. This chain joins TRBV10-3 and TRBJ2-1; 8 nucleotides agree with TRBD1. The CDR3 has 13 amino acids. The ends lost 7 bases at V and 8 bases at J; junction bases unmatched: 7. CDR1 is ENHRY, CDR2 SYGVKD, per germline. CDR3 sequence: CAITGTGDYEQFF. The CDR3 DNA reads as TGTGCCATCACTGGGACAGGCGACTATGAGCAGTTCTTC.